The rows below give T cell receptor beta chains drawn from one sample of a study of T cell responses to AZD1222 COVID-19 vaccine. Sequencing used immunoSEQ multiplex PCR; TCRdb keeps in-frame clones, though not all of them. The table shows more than 85,000 clones, with approximately 88% occurring only once. The sample in question was peripheral blood, obtained 28 days after the second AZD1222 dose. Receptors originate from an adult who received the AZD1222 COVID-19 vaccine. CDR3s include the opening cysteine and the closing phenylalanine or tryptophan. D genes are given only for firm matches.

TRBV6-2/TRBV6-3,-,CASSYEGSGTEAFF
TRBV19,TRBD1,CASTFSGTGFSNYGYTF
TRBV29-1,-,CSVQGTETQYF
TRBV6-1,TRBD1,CASSEKDRLNQPQHF
TRBV6-5,-,CASSYSRQGGHNEQFF
TRBV5-1,-,CASSSTLDRGYTF
TRBV2,TRBD1,CATSTIGTVNTEAFF
TRBV5-4,-,CASSRRRAGEIYTEAFF
TRBV12-5,TRBD1,CASGLGTGGNEKLFF
TRBV5-1,TRBD2,CASSLAATSGDYNEQFF
TRBV7-6,-,CASSQLTITPMGRSGELFF
TRBV19,TRBD1,CASSTYNRGNTEAFF
TRBV27,TRBD1,CASSMTGRSPLHF
TRBV29-1,-,CSVEDRGGRGYEQYF
TRBV7-9,-,CASSLGGLGGYGYTF
TRBV19,TRBD1,CASSFSPRDRGSLGYTF
TRBV19,TRBD1,CASSARTGRGSTEAFF
TRBV18,-,CASSPPSRYEQYF
TRBV21-1,-,CASSPYPGHLTTDTQYF
TRBV4-1,-,CASSQWLGTGEKLFF
TRBV5-1,-,CASSLAGQTNEKLFF
TRBV19,TRBD1,CASSTDYRGGKAYEQYF
TRBV5-4,TRBD2,CASSLRIAGGYEQYF
TRBV7-9,-,CASSLALATSYEQYF
TRBV7-2,-,CASSYTGDTQYF
TRBV19,-,CASSLDSWGEQFF
TRBV18,TRBD1,CASSPPGQGHQETQYF
TRBV12-3/TRBV12-4,-,CASSATNTGELFF
TRBV19,-,CASAPGLQSYGYTF